This T cell receptor beta chain was documented in a study of breast tumors, draining lymph nodes, adjacent tissues. Trimming pared 4 bases from V and 12 bases from J, leaving 17 bases between. From germline, CDR1 is SGHDT and CDR2 YYEEEE. This CDR3 is 12 amino acids long. TCRdb reprocessed the multiplex PCR reads via MiXCR and lists one record per CDR3 protein. Among some 120,000 distinct CDR3 sequences listed, less than 20% were seen once. The sample holds many counts of this clonotype. Its antigen is currently unknown. Study-wide results and limits: Data only fit, rather than demonstrated, lymph node origin of most tumor T cells. Compared with lymph nodes, tumors were less diverse; compared with nontumor tissue, more. Luminal-like breast cancer showed significantly higher tumor–nontumor repertoire similarity than basal-like. The data were judged consistent with most tumor T cells coming from lymph node and expanding in tumor.

Samples came from axillary lymph nodes draining the breast cancer. Sequenced material: axillary lymph node tissue. The rearrangement uses TRBV5-6 and TRBJ2-7, with D unclear. The sequence was obtained from a female donor with breast cancer. Some clones in this sample may be carry-over from other donors' samples. As DNA, the CDR3 is TGTGCCAGCAGCCTTGGGCCAGGCCAGGCGTACTTC. It codes for CASSLGPGQAYF.